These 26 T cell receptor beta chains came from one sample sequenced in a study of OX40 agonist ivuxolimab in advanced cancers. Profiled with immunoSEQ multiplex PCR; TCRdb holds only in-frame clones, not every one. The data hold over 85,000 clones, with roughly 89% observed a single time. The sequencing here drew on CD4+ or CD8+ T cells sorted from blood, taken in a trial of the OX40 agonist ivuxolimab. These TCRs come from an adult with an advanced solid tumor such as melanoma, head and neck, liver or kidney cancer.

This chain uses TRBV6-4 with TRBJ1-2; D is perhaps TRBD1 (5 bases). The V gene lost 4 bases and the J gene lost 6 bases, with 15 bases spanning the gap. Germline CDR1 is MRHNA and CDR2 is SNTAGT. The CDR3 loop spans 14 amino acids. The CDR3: CASSVPGGGHGYTF. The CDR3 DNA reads TGTGCCAGCAGTGTCCCGGGGGGAGGTCATGGCTACACCTTC.

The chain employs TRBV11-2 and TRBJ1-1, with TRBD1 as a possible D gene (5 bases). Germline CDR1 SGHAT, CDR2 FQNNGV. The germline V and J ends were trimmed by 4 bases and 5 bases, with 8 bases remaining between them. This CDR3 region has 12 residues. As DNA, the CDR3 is TGTGCCAGCAGCTCCAGGGTAACTGAAGCTTTCTTT. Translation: CASSSRVTEAFF.

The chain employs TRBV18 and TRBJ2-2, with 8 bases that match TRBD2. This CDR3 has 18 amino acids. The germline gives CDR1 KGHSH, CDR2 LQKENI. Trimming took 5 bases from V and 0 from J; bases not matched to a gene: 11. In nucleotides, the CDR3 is TGTGCCAGCTCAGAGCGGGGGCCGCGATCGTCGAACACCGGGGAGCTGTTTTTT. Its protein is CASSERGPRSSNTGELFF.

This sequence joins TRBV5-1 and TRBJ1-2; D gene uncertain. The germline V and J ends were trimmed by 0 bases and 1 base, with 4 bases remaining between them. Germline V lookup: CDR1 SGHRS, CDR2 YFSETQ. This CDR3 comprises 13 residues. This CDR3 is CASSLARNYGYTF. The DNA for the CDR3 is TGCGCCAGCAGCTTGGCCCGTAACTATGGCTACACCTTC.

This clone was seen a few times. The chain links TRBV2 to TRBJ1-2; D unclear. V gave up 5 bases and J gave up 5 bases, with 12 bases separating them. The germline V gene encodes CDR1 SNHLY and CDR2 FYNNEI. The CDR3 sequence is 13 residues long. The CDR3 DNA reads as TGTGCCAGCAGTCCCCAATTAGCTTATGGCTACACCTTC. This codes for CASSPQLAYGYTF.

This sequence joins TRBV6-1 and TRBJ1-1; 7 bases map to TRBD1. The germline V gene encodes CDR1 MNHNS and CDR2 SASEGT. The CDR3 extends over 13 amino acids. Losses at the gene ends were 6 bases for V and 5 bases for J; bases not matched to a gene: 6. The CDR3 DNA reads TGTGCCAGCAGGGCAGGGGGAGATACTGAAGCTTTCTTT. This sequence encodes CASRAGGDTEAFF.

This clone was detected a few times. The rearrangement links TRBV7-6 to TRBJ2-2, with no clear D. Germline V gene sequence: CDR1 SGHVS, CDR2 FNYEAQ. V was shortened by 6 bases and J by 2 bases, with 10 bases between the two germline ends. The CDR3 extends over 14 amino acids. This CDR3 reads CASRQLANTGELFF. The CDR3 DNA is TGTGCCAGCAGGCAGCTCGCAAACACCGGGGAGCTGTTTTTT.

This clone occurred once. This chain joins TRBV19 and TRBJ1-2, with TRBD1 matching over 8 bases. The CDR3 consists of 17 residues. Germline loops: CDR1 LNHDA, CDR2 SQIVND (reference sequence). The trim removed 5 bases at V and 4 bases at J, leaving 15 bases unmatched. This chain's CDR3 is CASSAGTGVGVGYGYTF. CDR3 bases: TGTGCCAGTAGTGCTGGGACAGGAGTTGGCGTGGGCTATGGCTACACCTTC.

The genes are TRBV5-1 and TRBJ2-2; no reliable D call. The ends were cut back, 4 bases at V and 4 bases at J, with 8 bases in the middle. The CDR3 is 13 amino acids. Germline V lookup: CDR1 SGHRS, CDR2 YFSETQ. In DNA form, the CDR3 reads TGCGCCAGCAGCCCAGAATTCACCGGGGAGCTGTTTTTT. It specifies CASSPEFTGELFF.

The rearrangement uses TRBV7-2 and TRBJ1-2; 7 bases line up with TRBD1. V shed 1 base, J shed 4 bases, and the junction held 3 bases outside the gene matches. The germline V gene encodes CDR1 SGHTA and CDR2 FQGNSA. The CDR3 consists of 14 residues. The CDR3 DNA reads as TGTGCCAGCAGCTTAGGAGACAGGGCCTATGGCTACACCTTC. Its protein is CASSLGDRAYGYTF.

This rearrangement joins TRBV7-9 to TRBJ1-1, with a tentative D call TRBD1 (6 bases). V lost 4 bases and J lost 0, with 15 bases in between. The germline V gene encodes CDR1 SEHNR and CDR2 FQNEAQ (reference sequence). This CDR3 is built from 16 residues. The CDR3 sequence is CASSSTGNKLNTEAFF. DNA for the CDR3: TGTGCCAGCAGCTCGACAGGAAACAAATTGAACACTGAAGCTTTCTTT.

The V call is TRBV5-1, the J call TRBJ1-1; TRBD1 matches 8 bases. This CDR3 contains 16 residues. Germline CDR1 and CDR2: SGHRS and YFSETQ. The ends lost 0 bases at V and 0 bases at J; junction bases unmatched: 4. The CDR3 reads CASSLVGDRLNTEAFF. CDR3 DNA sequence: TGCGCCAGCAGCTTGGTCGGGGACAGGTTGAACACTGAAGCTTTCTTT.

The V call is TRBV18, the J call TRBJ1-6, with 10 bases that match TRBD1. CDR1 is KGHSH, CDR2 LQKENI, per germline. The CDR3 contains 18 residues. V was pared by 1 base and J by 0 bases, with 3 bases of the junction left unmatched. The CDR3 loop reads CASSPLDRGSSYNSPLHF. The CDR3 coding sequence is TGTGCCAGCTCACCACTGGACAGGGGGAGCTCCTATAATTCACCCCTCCACTTT.

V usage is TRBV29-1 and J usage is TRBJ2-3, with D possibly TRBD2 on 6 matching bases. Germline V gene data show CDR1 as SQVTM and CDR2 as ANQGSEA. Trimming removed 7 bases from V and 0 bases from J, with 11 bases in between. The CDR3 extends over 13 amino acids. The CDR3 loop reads CSARDSSTDTQYF. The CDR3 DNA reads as TGCAGCGCCAGGGACTCTAGCACAGATACGCAGTATTTT.

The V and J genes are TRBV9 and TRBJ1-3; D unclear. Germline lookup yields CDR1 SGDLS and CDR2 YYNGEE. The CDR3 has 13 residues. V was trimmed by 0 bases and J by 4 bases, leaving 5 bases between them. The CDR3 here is CASSVDGGNTIYF. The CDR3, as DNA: TGTGCCAGCAGCGTAGACGGGGGAAACACCATATATTTT.

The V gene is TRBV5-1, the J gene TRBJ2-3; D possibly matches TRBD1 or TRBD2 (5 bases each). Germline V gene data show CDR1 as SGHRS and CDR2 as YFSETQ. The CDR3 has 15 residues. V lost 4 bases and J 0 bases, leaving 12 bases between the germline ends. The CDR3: CASSKGTASTDTQYF. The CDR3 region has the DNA TGCGCCAGCAGCAAGGGGACGGCTAGCACAGATACGCAGTATTTT.

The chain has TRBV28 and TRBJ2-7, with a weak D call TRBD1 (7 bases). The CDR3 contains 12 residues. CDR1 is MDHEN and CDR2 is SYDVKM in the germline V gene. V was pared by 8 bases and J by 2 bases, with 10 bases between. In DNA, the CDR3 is TGTGCCAGCGCGGGACAGACCTACGAGCAGTACTTC. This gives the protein CASAGQTYEQYF.

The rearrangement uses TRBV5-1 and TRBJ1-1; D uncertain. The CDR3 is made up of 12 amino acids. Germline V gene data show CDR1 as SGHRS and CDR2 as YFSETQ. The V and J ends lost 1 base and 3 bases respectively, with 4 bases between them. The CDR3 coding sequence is TGCGCCAGCAGCTTGATGGACACTGAAGCTTTCTTT. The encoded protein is CASSLMDTEAFF.

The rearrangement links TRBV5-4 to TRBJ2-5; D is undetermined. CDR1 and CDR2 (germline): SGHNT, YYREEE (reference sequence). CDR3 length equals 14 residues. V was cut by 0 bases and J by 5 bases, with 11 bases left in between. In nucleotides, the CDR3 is TGTGCCAGCAGCTTGGGGCAGCCGCACGAGACCCAGTACTTC. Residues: CASSLGQPHETQYF.

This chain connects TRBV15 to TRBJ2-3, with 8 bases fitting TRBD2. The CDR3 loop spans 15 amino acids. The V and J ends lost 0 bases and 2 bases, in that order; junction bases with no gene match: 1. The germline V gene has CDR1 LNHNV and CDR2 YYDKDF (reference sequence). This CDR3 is CATSREGLVTDTQYF. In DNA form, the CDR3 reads TGTGCCACCAGCAGAGAGGGACTAGTCACAGATACGCAGTATTTT.

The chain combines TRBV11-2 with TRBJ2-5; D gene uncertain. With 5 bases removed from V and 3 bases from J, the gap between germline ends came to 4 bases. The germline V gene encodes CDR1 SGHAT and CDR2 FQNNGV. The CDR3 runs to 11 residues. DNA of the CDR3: TGTGCCAGCAGCCCCAAAGAGACCCAGTACTTC. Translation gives CASSPKETQYF.

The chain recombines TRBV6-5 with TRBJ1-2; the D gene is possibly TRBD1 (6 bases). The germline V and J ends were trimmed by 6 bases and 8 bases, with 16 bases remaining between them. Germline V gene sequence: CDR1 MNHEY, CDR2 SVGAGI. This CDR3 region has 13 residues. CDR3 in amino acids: CASSRGGPRGYTF. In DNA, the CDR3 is TGTGCCAGCAGCCGGGGGGGCCCCAGGGGCTACACCTTC.

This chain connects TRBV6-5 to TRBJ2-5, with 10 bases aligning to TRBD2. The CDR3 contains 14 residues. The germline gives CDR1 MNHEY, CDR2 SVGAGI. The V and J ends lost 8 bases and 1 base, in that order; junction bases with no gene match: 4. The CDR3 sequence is CASAGLAAQETQYF. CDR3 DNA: TGTGCCAGCGCTGGACTAGCGGCCCAAGAGACCCAGTACTTC.

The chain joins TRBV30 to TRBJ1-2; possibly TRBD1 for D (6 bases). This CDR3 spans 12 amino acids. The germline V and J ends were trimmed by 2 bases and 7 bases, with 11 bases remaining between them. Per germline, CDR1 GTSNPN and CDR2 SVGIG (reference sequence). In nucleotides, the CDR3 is TGTGCCTGGAGTCGGGGGGCGGGTGGCTACACCTTC. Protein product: CAWSRGAGGYTF. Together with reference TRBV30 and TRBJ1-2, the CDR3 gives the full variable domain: SQTIHQWPATLVQPVGSPLSLECTVEGTSNPNLYWYRQAAGRGLQLLFYSVGIGQISSEVPQNLSASRPQDRQFILSSKKLLLSDSGFYLCAWSRGAGGYTFGSGTRLTVV.

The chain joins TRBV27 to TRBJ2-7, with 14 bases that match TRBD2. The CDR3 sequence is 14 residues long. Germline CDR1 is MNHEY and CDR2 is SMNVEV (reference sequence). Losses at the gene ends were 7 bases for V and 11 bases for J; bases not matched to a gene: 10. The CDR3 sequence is CASTPGTSGSLEYF. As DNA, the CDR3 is TGTGCCAGCACCCCCGGGACTAGCGGGAGTTTGGAGTACTTC.

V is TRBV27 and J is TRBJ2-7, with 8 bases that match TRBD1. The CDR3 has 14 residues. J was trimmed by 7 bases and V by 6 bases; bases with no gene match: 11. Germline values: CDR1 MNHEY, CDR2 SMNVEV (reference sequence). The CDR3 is CASSSSRTGLEQYF. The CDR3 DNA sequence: TGTGCCAGCAGCTCTTCAAGGACAGGGCTAGAGCAGTACTTC.